The clone carrying this TCR beta chain has a single count. The antigen is unknown. Germline CDR1 and CDR2: SGHVS and FQNEAQ. V was clipped by 5 bases and J by 6 bases; unmatched bases: 24. The CDR3 spans 19 residues. Sequencing was performed with immunoSEQ multiplex PCR; in TCRdb, only in-frame clones are kept and a portion is missing. The table lists over 150,000 clones, approximately 89% of them singletons. This entry belongs to a study of T cell responses to AZD1222 COVID-19 vaccine. Study-level results: Sampled repertoires all dated from after the peak T cell response. Clonal diversity was possibly underestimated; the donors were predominantly white British and more often female.

This clonotype was obtained from an adult who received the AZD1222 COVID-19 vaccine. Source: peripheral blood, taken 28 days after the second AZD1222 dose. The genes are TRBV7-8 and TRBJ2-7; 8 nucleotides line up with TRBD2. CDR3 amino acids: CASSATSGSRGPSTSEQYF. CDR3 nucleotides: TGTGCCAGCAGCGCCACTAGCGGCTCCCGAGGGCCCTCTACAAGCGAGCAGTACTTC.